A single T cell receptor (beta chain) is shown here with its context. What it recognizes is unknown. This sample is part of a study of OX40 agonist ivuxolimab in advanced cancers. About the study: Partial responses were achieved by three patients, one with hepatocellular carcinoma and two with cutaneous melanoma. General observations from the study: At 0.1-3.0 mg/kg, partial responders had clonal expansion among the lowest observed.

Sequencing used immunoSEQ multiplex PCR; TCRdb keeps in-frame clones, though not all of them. The sample lists approximately 87,000 clones, approximately 92% seen once, with 3.4% in the top ten. The CDR3 spans 12 residues. Germline V gene sequence: CDR1 LNHDA, CDR2 SQIVND (reference sequence). Germline trimming cut 4 bases from V and 6 bases from J; bases unmatched to any gene: 3. The genes are TRBV19 and TRBJ2-7, with TRBD1 identical over 7 bases. The sequences come from CD4+ or CD8+ T cells sorted from blood, collected in a trial of the OX40 agonist ivuxolimab. This TCR came from an adult with an advanced solid tumor such as melanoma, head and neck, liver or kidney cancer. The CDR3 coding sequence is TGTGCCAGTAGTACCGCAGGGGGCGAGCAGTACTTC. Translated: CASSTAGGEQYF.